Listed here are 32 T cell receptor beta chains from one sample, sequenced in a study of identical twins (dated by TCRdb to 2015 to 2016). Receptor amplification or capture employed 5' RACE. TCRdb records Illumina HiSeq 2000 as the sequencer. TCRdb itself trimmed the public reads at Q25 with fastp, ran MiXCR and retained productive beta chains. One record per CDR3 amino acid sequence lists the most common genes and DNA. Recorded for this sample are around 250,000 distinct CDR3 sequences; 6.5% to 9.5% of them occurred a single time. The ten largest make up less than 4% of the sample. These same records also appear under a second study, on yellow fever vaccine responses in identical twins.

The sequenced material came from CD8+ T cells sorted from blood. The receptors come from a woman in her late teens or twenties in good health.

This clonotype was seen at least ten times. The chain recombines TRBV7-2 with TRBJ2-1; TRBD1 might be the D (7 bases). Germline CDR1 and CDR2: SGHTA and FQGNSA. The CDR3 consists of 17 residues. V shed 3 bases and J shed 9 bases, with 24 bases lying between them. CDR3 residues: CASSFRGGGPLGSEQFF. In DNA, the CDR3 is TGTGCCAGCAGCTTCCGTGGAGGGGGCCCCTTGGGGAGTGAGCAGTTCTTC.

V is TRBV12-3 or TRBV12-4 and J is TRBJ2-3; 9 nucleotides match TRBD2. Trimming removed 4 bases from V and 1 base from J; junction bases left unmatched: 12. The CDR3 has 18 amino acids. Written as DNA, the CDR3 is TGTGCCAGCAGTTCCCGGACTAGCGAAATAGGGGGCACAGATACGCAGTATTTT. Its protein product is CASSSRTSEIGGTDTQYF.

The table lists this clonotype with a few counts. The chain is built from TRBV14 and TRBJ2-7; the match to TRBD2 covers 8 bases. This CDR3 comprises 15 residues. Losses at the gene ends were 2 bases for V and 6 bases for J; bases not matched to a gene: 9. The germline gives CDR1 SGHDN, CDR2 FVKESK. CDR3 bases: TGTGCCAGCAGCCAAACCGGGACTAGTTCTAGCGAGCAGTACTTC. Its protein product is CASSQTGTSSSEQYF.

The table lists this clonotype with a few counts. The chain has TRBV9 and TRBJ2-3; D perhaps matches TRBD2 (5 bases). Trimming pared 0 bases from V and 3 bases from J, leaving 14 bases between. The germline gives CDR1 SGDLS, CDR2 YYNGEE. The CDR3 consists of 16 residues. The CDR3 loop reads CASSVGRGSSTDTQYF. CDR3 coding DNA: TGTGCCAGCAGCGTAGGTCGAGGGAGTAGTACAGATACGCAGTATTTT.

This clonotype came up a few times. The rearrangement joins TRBV4-2 to TRBJ2-7; 8 nucleotides line up with TRBD1. The CDR3 extends over 15 amino acids. Germline trimming cut 2 bases from V and 0 bases from J; bases unmatched to any gene: 3. Germline V gene lookup returns CDR1 LGHNA and CDR2 YNFKEQ. The CDR3 spells CASSQRTGSSYEQYF. The CDR3 coding sequence is TGTGCCAGCAGCCAACGGACAGGGAGCTCCTACGAGCAGTACTTC.

The rearrangement links TRBV19 to TRBJ2-7; D is unresolved. V lost 6 bases, J lost 5 bases, and 11 bases lay in between. This CDR3 spans 12 amino acids. CDR1 and CDR2 from the germline V gene are LNHDA and SQIVND (reference sequence). CDR3 loop: CASSPRPDEQYF. The CDR3 DNA is TGTGCCAGTAGCCCACGGCCAGACGAGCAGTACTTC.

V gene TRBV14 combines with J gene TRBJ2-5, with 8 nucleotides matching TRBD1. The V and J ends lost 6 bases and 1 base, in that order; junction bases with no gene match: 1. CDR3 length equals 13 residues. Germline values: CDR1 SGHDN, CDR2 FVKESK. DNA for the CDR3: TGTGCCAGCAGAGGGACAGGCCAAGAGACCCAGTACTTC. It specifies CASRGTGQETQYF.

The genes are TRBV12-3 or TRBV12-4 and TRBJ2-6, with D tentatively TRBD1 (6 bases). This CDR3 is built from 16 residues. V dropped 5 bases and J dropped 2 bases, with 13 bases sitting between them. The CDR3 nucleotides are TGTGCCAGCAGTCGCGACAGGAACCCTGGGGCCAACGTCCTGACTTTC. Translation: CASSRDRNPGANVLTF.

Many counts were recorded for this clonotype. The chain joins TRBV27 to TRBJ2-2; D not certain. CDR3 length equals 11 residues. V gave up 9 bases and J gave up 6 bases, with 8 bases separating them. Germline lookup yields CDR1 MNHEY and CDR2 SMNVEV (reference sequence). DNA for the CDR3: TGTGCCAGTAAAAACGCCGGGGAGCTGTTTTTT. As protein: CASKNAGELFF.

The table lists this clonotype with many counts. V gene TRBV28 combines with J gene TRBJ2-3; D is undetermined. This CDR3 is 14 amino acids long. Germline values: CDR1 MDHEN, CDR2 SYDVKM. Trimming stripped 5 bases from V and 1 base from J, with 10 bases between. The CDR3 DNA is TGTGCCAGCAGTCAGGACCTAGGCACAGATACGCAGTATTTT. Translation gives CASSQDLGTDTQYF. The entire variable domain, with the rest obtained from reference TRBV28 and TRBJ2-3, is as follows: DVKVTQSSRYLVKRTGEKVFLECVQDMDHENMFWYRQDPGLGLRLIYFSYDVKMKEKGDIPEGYSVSREKKERFSLILESASTNQTSMYLCASSQDLGTDTQYFGPGTRLTVL.

This clonotype was observed a handful of times. The rearrangement uses TRBV24-1 and TRBJ2-2; D gene uncertain. Germline V lookup: CDR1 KGHDR, CDR2 SFDVKD. The CDR3 is 14 amino acids. V was pared by 9 bases and J by 2 bases, with 12 bases between. The CDR3 nucleotides are TGTGCCACCGCTCAGGCGAAAAACACCGGGGAGCTGTTTTTT. Protein product: CATAQAKNTGELFF.

The sample holds a few counts of this clonotype. The chain employs TRBV29-1 and TRBJ2-2; 7 bases are a match to TRBD2. The CDR3 extends over 14 amino acids. Germline values: CDR1 SQVTM, CDR2 ANQGSEA. J was trimmed by 5 bases and V by 3 bases; bases with no gene match: 6. The CDR3 DNA sequence: TGCAGCGTTGAGGGACTAACACGAACCGGGGAGCTGTTTTTT. Translated: CSVEGLTRTGELFF.

The chain recombines TRBV5-6 with TRBJ2-7, with D tentatively TRBD2 (6 bases). The CDR3 runs 14 residues. Germline V lookup: CDR1 SGHDT, CDR2 YYEEEE. With 8 bases removed from V and 0 bases from J, the gap between germline ends came to 15 bases. CDR3 sequence (DNA): TGTGCCAGTGGATTAGCGGAGAGCTCCTACGAGCAGTACTTC. Its translation: CASGLAESSYEQYF.

This chain uses TRBV29-1 with TRBJ1-1; the D is unclear. The germline V gene has CDR1 SQVTM and CDR2 ANQGSEA. Trimming stripped 2 bases from V and 3 bases from J, with 7 bases between. This CDR3 spans 12 amino acids. DNA for the CDR3: TGCAGCGTTGAACCCAGCTACACTGAAGCTTTCTTT. The encoded protein is CSVEPSYTEAFF.

Only a few counts were recorded for this clonotype. The chain combines TRBV11-2 with TRBJ2-4; D remains ambiguous. Trimming shortened V by 1 base and J by 13 bases, and 14 bases separated the two germline ends. CDR1 SGHAT and CDR2 FQNNGV come from the germline V gene. This CDR3 contains 13 residues. The CDR3 nucleotides are TGTGCCAGCAGCTTAGCAATGGGCGCGCTCCAGTACTTC. Its translation: CASSLAMGALQYF.

The gene calls are TRBV24-1 and TRBJ1-1; a weak D match, TRBD1 (5 bases). Germline CDR1 reads KGHDR; CDR2 reads SFDVKD. Trimming removed 7 bases at V and 1 base at J, with 12 bases between. The CDR3 spans 14 residues. In DNA, the CDR3 is TGTGCCACCAGGAGGGGTCCGGGGAACACTGAAGCTTTCTTT. It codes for CATRRGPGNTEAFF.

The chain is built from TRBV6-1 and TRBJ1-5; D call uncertain. Germline-derived CDR1 and CDR2 are MNHNS and SASEGT. V was cut by 1 base and J by 6 bases, with 13 bases left in between. The CDR3 has 15 amino acids. Here the CDR3 reads CASSEVGIVSQPQHF. CDR3 bases: TGTGCCAGCAGTGAAGTTGGCATAGTAAGTCAGCCCCAGCATTTT.

This clonotype was found a few times. V gene TRBV11-2 combines with J gene TRBJ2-1; 9 nucleotides align to TRBD1. Germline CDR1 is SGHAT and CDR2 is FQNNGV. The CDR3 has 15 residues. V was pared by 2 bases and J by 7 bases, with 6 bases of the junction left unmatched. CDR3 loop: CASSLSGTGQNEQFF. The CDR3 DNA follows: TGTGCCAGCAGCTTAAGTGGGACAGGGCAGAATGAGCAGTTCTTC.

This clonotype was recorded at least ten times. This sequence joins TRBV7-2 and TRBJ2-7; D is uncertain. CDR3 length: 14 amino acids. V lost 3 bases, J lost 3 bases, and 12 bases lay in between. Germline CDR1 reads SGHTA; CDR2 reads FQGNSA. The CDR3 region is CASSLSGNGYEQYF. The CDR3, as DNA: TGTGCCAGCAGCTTGAGTGGGAATGGCTACGAGCAGTACTTC.

The chain carries TRBV12-5 and TRBJ2-1; a possible D gene is TRBD1 (6 bases). The CDR3 is made up of 14 amino acids. Trimming took off 2 bases at V and 10 bases at J, with 15 bases between the two ends. Germline loops: CDR1 LGHNT, CDR2 FRNRAP. The CDR3 region has the DNA TGTGCTAGTGGTTTGTGGGACAATCTTAAAGAGCAGTTCTTC. It translates to CASGLWDNLKEQFF. The full variable domain, completed using reference TRBV12-5 and TRBJ2-1, is DARVTQTPRHKVTEMGQEVTMRCQPILGHNTVFWYRQTMMQGLELLAYFRNRAPLDDSGMPKDRFSAEMPDATLATLKIQPSEPRDSAVYFCASGLWDNLKEQFFGPGTRLTVL.

This clonotype was detected a few times. V is TRBV29-1 and J is TRBJ1-6; no reliable D call. The CDR3 sequence is 14 residues long. Germline V gene lookup returns CDR1 SQVTM and CDR2 ANQGSEA. Deletions cut 5 bases from V and 5 bases from J, with 13 bases between. CDR3 DNA sequence: TGCAGCGTTAATTTTGGTGGGGATAATTCACCCCTCCACTTT. It encodes CSVNFGGDNSPLHF.

The chain uses TRBV4-3 and TRBJ2-1; TRBD2 agrees at 8 bases. The ends lost 1 base at V and 5 bases at J; junction bases unmatched: 7. Germline V gene data show CDR1 as LGHNA and CDR2 as YSLEER. This CDR3 has 16 amino acids. The CDR3 region is CASSQGTGLGNNEQFF. The DNA of the CDR3 is TGCGCCAGCAGCCAAGGGACGGGACTAGGCAACAATGAGCAGTTCTTC.

This clonotype was counted at least ten times. V gene TRBV3-1 combines with J gene TRBJ1-2; 8 nucleotides align to TRBD1. The V gene's germline CDR1 is LGHDT and CDR2 YNNKEL (reference sequence). The CDR3 length is 13 residues. V gave up 4 bases and J gave up 5 bases; unmatched junction bases: 3. The CDR3 coding sequence is TGTGCCAGCAGCCTACGACAGGGGTATGGCTACACCTTC. Its protein product is CASSLRQGYGYTF.

This clonotype was found many times. V usage is TRBV7-6 and J usage is TRBJ2-7; no definite D call. This CDR3 has 15 amino acids. Germline V gene sequence: CDR1 SGHVS, CDR2 FNYEAQ. Trimming pared 1 base from V and 0 bases from J, leaving 10 bases between. CDR3 sequence: CASSLDPESSYEQYF. The CDR3 DNA reads TGTGCCAGCAGCTTAGATCCAGAGAGCTCCTACGAGCAGTACTTC. The full variable domain, with the rest looked up from reference TRBV7-6 and TRBJ2-7, is GAGVSQSPRYKVTKRGQDVALRCDPISGHVSLYWYRQALGQGPEFLTYFNYEAQQDKSGLPNDRFSAERPEGSISTLTIQRTEQRDSAMYRCASSLDPESSYEQYFGPGTRLTVT.

V and J are TRBV9 and TRBJ1-2; D is undetermined. Trimming removed 0 bases from V and 8 bases from J, with 8 bases in between. This CDR3 is 12 amino acids long. Germline-derived CDR1 and CDR2 are SGDLS and YYNGEE. CDR3 in amino acids: CASSVAYGGYTF. CDR3 sequence (DNA): TGTGCCAGCAGCGTAGCTTACGGCGGCTACACCTTC.

The sample holds many counts of this clonotype. The chain carries TRBV7-9 and TRBJ2-1, with 9 nucleotides matching TRBD2. The CDR3 has 17 amino acids. The J segment lost 0 bases and the V segment lost 4 bases, leaving 7 bases of the junction unmatched. CDR1 and CDR2 from the germline V gene are SEHNR and FQNEAQ (reference sequence). Here the CDR3 reads CASSSLSTSGSYNEQFF. In nucleotides, the CDR3 is TGTGCCAGCAGCTCCCTCTCGACTAGCGGCTCCTACAATGAGCAGTTCTTC.

The chain joins TRBV7-3 to TRBJ2-7, with a tentative D call TRBD2 (5 bases). The CDR3 consists of 14 residues. CDR1 and CDR2 from the germline V gene are SGHTA and FQGTGA. Trimming took 6 bases from V and 7 from J, leaving 19 bases between them. As DNA, the CDR3 is TGTGCCAGCAGTACCGGGCTACTAGAATGGGAGCAGTACTTC. Protein: CASSTGLLEWEQYF.

This chain joins TRBV10-3 and TRBJ2-2; tentatively, D is TRBD1 (6 bases). The CDR3 spans 12 residues. Per germline, CDR1 ENHRY and CDR2 SYGVKD. V was clipped by 8 bases and J by 3 bases, with 7 bases between them. Here the CDR3 reads CAIWTDTGELFF. The DNA for the CDR3 is TGTGCCATCTGGACAGACACCGGGGAGCTGTTTTTT.

This chain joins TRBV4-3 and TRBJ2-2, with 8 nucleotides matching TRBD1. The CDR3 spans 15 residues. After removal of 2 bases from V and 4 bases from J, the junction contained 3 bases not matched to a gene. Germline V gene sequence: CDR1 LGHNA, CDR2 YSLEER. For the CDR3, the DNA is TGCGCCAGCAGCCAATCGGACAGGGCCACCGGGGAGCTGTTTTTT. Its translation: CASSQSDRATGELFF.

This clonotype was counted only a few times. CDR3 DNA sequence: TGTGCCAGCACTCGGGCCGAGAGGCCCCAGCATTTT. Its translation: CASTRAERPQHF. V and J are TRBV6-7 and TRBJ1-5; D is unclear. Being an ORF, TRBV6-7 has a function that is uncertain. The CDR3 covers 12 residues. V lost 7 bases, J lost 9 bases, and 13 bases lay in between.

This clonotype was seen a handful of times. This chain's CDR3 is CASMGTGIFDNEQFF. The CDR3 coding sequence is TGTGCCAGCATGGGGACCGGGATATTCGACAATGAGCAGTTCTTC. The chain is built from TRBV27 and TRBJ2-1, with D tentatively TRBD1 or TRBD2 (5 bases each). Germline V gives CDR1 MNHEY, CDR2 SMNVEV (reference sequence). V lost 7 bases and J 5 bases, leaving 18 bases between the germline ends. The CDR3 covers 15 residues.

This clonotype appeared many times. The genes are TRBV20-1 and TRBJ2-3, with D unresolved. The CDR3 has 12 amino acids. V lost 0 bases, J lost 5 bases, and 6 bases lay in between. Germline V gene lookup returns CDR1 DFQATT and CDR2 SNEGSKA (reference sequence). The CDR3 loop is CSARDWVDTQYF. CDR3 DNA: TGCAGTGCTAGAGATTGGGTAGATACGCAGTATTTT.